In this sample, the clone carrying this T cell receptor (beta chain) turned up many times. The data are from a study of tumor-infiltrating lymphocytes in primary liver carcinoma. Study background: Ranging in age from 30 to 69 years, the patients were men and women.

Constant-region priming of roughly 490 ng total RNA yielded TCR beta cDNA. ARM-PCR, slightly modified, supplied the TCR beta libraries through three nested multiplex PCR rounds. A C-beta reverse primer and TRBV1-TRBV30 forward primers served in each of the first two PCR rounds, at ten to eleven cycles apiece. TCRdb ran MiXCR on the multiplex PCR reads and lists one entry per CDR3 protein. Among 52,000 or so distinct CDR3 sequences listed, about 78% were seen once. V lost 2 bases to trimming and J lost 5 bases, with 12 bases between them. There are 14 residues in the CDR3. The germline V gene has CDR1 SGHAT and CDR2 FQNNGV. Co-extraction yielded RNA and DNA from roughly 20-30 mg of unsorted bulk tissue.

This sequence joins TRBV11-2 and TRBJ2-5; possibly TRBD1 for D (6 bases). What was sequenced was liver tumor tissue from sampling region 5. Subset defined: tumor region T5, tumor centre. This clonotype was sampled from a man aged 40-49 years with primary liver carcinoma and hepatitis B virus infection. The CDR3 spells CASSLYRDRETQYF. The DNA for the CDR3 is TGTGCCAGCAGCTTATACAGGGATAGGGAGACCCAGTACTTC.